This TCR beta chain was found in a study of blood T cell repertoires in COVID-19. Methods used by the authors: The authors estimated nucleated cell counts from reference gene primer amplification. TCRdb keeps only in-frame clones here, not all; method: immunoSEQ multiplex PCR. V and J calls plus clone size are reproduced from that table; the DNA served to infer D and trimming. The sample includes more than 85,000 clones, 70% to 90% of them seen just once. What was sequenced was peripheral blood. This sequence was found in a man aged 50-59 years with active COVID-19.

The CDR3 DNA sequence: TGTGCCAGCAGTCAAACGGGGGGGGCGCAGTATTTT. It encodes CASSQTGGAQYF. This chain joins TRBV6-2 or TRBV6-3 and TRBJ2-3; 8 nucleotides agree with TRBD2. V shed 5 bases, J shed 10 bases, and the junction held 5 bases outside the gene matches. Per germline, CDR1 MNHEY and CDR2 SVGEGT. CDR3 length: 12 amino acids.